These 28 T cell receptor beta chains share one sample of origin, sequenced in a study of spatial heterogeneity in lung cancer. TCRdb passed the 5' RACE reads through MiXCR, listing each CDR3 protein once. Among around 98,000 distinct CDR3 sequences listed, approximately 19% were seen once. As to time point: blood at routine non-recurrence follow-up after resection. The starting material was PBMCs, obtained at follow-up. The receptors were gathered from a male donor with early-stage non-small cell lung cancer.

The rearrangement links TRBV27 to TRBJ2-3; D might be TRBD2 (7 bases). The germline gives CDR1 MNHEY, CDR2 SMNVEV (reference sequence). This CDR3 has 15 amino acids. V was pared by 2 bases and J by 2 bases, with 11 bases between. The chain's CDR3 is CASSLGGAPTDTQYF. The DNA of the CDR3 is TGTGCCAGCAGTTTAGGGGGGGCCCCCACAGATACGCAGTATTTT.

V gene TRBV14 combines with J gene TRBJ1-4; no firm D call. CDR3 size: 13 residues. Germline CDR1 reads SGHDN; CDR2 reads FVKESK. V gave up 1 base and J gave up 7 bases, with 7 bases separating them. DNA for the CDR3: TGTGCCAGCAGCCAAGCACGGACTGAAAAACTGTTTTTT. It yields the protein CASSQARTEKLFF.

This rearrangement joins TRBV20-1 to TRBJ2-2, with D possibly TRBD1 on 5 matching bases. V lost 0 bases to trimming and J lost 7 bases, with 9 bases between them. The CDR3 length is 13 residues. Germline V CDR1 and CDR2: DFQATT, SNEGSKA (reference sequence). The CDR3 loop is CSAREQAVGELFF. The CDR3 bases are TGCAGTGCTAGAGAACAGGCAGTCGGGGAGCTGTTTTTT.

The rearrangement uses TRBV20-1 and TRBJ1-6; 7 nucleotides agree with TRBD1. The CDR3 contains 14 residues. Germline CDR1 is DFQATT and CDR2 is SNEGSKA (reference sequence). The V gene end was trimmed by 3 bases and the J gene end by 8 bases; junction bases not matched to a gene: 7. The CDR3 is CSARDLRGDSPLHF. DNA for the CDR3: TGCAGTGCTAGGGACCTCAGGGGGGATTCACCCCTCCACTTT.

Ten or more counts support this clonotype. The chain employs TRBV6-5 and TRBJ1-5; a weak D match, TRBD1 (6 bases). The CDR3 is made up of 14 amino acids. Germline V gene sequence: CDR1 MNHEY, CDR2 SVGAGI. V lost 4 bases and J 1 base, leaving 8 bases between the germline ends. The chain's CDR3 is CASSSGTSNQPQHF. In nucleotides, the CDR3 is TGTGCCAGCAGTTCTGGGACAAGCAATCAGCCCCAGCATTTT.

CDR3 amino acids: CASSIRPTYEQYF. CDR3 nucleotides: TGTGCCAGTAGTATACGACCTACCTACGAGCAGTACTTC. The rearrangement links TRBV19 to TRBJ2-7; D gene unclear. Trimming took 2 bases from V and 2 from J, leaving 7 bases between them. This CDR3 is 13 amino acids long. The germline gives CDR1 LNHDA, CDR2 SQIVND (reference sequence).

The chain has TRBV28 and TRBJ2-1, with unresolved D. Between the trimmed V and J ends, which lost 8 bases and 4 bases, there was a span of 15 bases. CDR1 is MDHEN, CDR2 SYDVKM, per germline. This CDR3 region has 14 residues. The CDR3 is CASEAAHLYNEQFF. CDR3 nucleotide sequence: TGTGCCAGCGAAGCAGCTCACCTTTACAATGAGCAGTTCTTC.

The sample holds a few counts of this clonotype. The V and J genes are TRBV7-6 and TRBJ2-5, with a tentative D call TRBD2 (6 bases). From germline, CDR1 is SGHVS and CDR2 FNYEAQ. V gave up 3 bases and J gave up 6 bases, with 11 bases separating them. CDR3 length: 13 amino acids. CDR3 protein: CASSLGGQKTQYF. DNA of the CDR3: TGTGCCAGCAGCTTGGGAGGTCAGAAGACCCAGTACTTC.

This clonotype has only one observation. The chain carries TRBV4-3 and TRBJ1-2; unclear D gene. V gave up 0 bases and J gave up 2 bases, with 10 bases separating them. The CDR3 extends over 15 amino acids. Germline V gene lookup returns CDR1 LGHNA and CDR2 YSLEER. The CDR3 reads CASSQEAQQNYGYTF. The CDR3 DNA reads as TGCGCCAGCAGCCAAGAGGCGCAGCAAAACTATGGCTACACCTTC.

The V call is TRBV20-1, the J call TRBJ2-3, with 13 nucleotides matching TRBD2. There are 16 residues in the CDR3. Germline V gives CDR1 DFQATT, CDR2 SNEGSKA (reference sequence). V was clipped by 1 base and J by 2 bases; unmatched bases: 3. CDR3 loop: CSARVGLAGATDTQYF. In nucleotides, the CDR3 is TGCAGTGCTAGAGTCGGACTAGCGGGGGCCACAGATACGCAGTATTTT.

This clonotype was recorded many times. The CDR3 protein is CASSFSAQETQYF. The CDR3, as DNA: TGCGCCAGCAGCTTTTCAGCGCAAGAGACCCAGTACTTC. The V call is TRBV5-1, the J call TRBJ2-5; D is unresolved. Germline V gives CDR1 SGHRS, CDR2 YFSETQ. The germline V and J ends were trimmed by 2 bases and 2 bases, with 7 bases remaining between them. The CDR3 runs 13 residues.

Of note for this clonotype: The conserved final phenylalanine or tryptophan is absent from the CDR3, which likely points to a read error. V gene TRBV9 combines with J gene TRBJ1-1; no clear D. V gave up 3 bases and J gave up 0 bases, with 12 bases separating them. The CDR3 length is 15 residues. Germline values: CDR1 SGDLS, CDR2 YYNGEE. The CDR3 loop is CASSASPAMNTEAFL. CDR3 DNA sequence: TGTGCCAGCAGCGCAAGCCCAGCGATGAACACTGAAGCTTTCCTT.

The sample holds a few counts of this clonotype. This chain's CDR3 is CAWSATAGQRSYGYTF. DNA for the CDR3: TGTGCCTGGAGTGCCACTGCGGGACAAAGATCCTATGGCTACACCTTC. The V and J genes are TRBV30 and TRBJ1-2, with D perhaps matching TRBD1 (6 bases). The germline gives CDR1 GTSNPN, CDR2 SVGIG (reference sequence). The CDR3 is 16 amino acids. Between the trimmed V and J ends, which lost 1 base and 4 bases, there was a span of 19 bases.

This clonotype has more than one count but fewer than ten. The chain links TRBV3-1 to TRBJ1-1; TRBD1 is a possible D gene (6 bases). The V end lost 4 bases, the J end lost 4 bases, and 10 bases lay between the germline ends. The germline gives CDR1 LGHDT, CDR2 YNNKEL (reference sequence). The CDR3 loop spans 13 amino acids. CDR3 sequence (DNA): TGTGCCAGCAGCCCACGGGGGCCCACTGAAGCTTTCTTT. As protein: CASSPRGPTEAFF.

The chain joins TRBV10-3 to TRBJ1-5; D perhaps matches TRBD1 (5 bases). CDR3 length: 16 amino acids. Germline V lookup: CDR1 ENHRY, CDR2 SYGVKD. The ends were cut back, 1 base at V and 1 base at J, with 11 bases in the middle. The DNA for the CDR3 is TGTGCCATCAGTGAGTGGGGGGATGTAAGCAATCAGCCCCAGCATTTT. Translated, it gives CAISEWGDVSNQPQHF.

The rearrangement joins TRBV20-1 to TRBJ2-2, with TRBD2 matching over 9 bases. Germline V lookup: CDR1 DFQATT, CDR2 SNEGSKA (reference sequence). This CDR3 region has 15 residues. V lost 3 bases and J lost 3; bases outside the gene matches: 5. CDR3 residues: CSARAGGPDTGELFF. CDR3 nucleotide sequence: TGCAGTGCTAGGGCGGGAGGGCCTGACACCGGGGAGCTGTTTTTT.

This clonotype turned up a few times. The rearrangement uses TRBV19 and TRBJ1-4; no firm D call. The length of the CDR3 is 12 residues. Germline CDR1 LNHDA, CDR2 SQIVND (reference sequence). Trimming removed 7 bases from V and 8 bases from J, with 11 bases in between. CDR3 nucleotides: TGTGCCAGTACCGACGTGAGCGAAAAACTGTTTTTT. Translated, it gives CASTDVSEKLFF.

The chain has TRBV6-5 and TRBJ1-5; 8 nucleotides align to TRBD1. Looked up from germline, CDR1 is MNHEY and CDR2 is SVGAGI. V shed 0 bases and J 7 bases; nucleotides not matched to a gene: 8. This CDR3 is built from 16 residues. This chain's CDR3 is CASSYSSDRGSQPQHF. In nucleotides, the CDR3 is TGTGCCAGCAGTTACTCGAGTGACAGGGGCAGCCAGCCCCAGCATTTT.

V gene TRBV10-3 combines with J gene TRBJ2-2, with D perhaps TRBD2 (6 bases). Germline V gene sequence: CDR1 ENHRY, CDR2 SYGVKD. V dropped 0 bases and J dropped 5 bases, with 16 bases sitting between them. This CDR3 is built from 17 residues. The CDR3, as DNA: TGTGCCATCAGTGAGTCAGTCCATGCCCGGGGGACCGGGGAGCTGTTTTTT. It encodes CAISESVHARGTGELFF.

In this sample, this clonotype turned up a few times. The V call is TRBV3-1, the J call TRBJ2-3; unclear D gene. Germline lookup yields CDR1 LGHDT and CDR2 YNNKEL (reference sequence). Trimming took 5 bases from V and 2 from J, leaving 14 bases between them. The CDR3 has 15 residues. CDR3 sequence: CASSAYGVTTDTQYF. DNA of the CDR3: TGTGCCAGCAGCGCGTATGGAGTAACCACAGATACGCAGTATTTT.

The DNA for the CDR3 is TGCGCCAGCAGCCAGATGGGCCCTAAGCAAAATACTGAAGCTTTCTTT. This translates into CASSQMGPKQNTEAFF. The V gene is TRBV5-1, the J gene TRBJ1-1; D gene ambiguous. V lost 4 bases, J lost 5 bases, and 21 bases lay in between. The CDR3 consists of 16 residues. Germline V gene lookup returns CDR1 SGHRS and CDR2 YFSETQ.

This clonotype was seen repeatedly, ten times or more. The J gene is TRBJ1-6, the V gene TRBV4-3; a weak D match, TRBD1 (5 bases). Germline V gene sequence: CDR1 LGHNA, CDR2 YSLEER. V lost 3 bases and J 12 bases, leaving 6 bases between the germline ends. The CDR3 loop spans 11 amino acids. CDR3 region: CASSHGGPLHF. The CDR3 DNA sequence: TGCGCCAGCAGCCACGGGGGACCCCTCCACTTT.

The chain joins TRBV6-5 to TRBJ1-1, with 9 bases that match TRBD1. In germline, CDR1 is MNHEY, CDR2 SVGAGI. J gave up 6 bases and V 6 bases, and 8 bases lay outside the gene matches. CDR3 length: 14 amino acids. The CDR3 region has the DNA TGTGCCAGCAGCCGCGGACAGGGGATGTCTGAAGCTTTCTTT. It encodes CASSRGQGMSEAFF.

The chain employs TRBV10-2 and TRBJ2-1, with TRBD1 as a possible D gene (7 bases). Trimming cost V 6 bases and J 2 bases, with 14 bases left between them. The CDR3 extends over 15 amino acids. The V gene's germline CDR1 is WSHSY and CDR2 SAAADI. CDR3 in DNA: TGCGCCAGCAGAAGCAGGGGGGAGACCTACAATGAGCAGTTCTTC. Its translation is CASRSRGETYNEQFF.

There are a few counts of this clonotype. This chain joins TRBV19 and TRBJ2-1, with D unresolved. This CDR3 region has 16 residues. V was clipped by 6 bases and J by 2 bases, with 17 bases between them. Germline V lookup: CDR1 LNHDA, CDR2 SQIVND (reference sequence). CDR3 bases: TGTGCCAGTAGACCGACCGACGGCCTTACCTACAATGAGCAGTTCTTC. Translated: CASRPTDGLTYNEQFF.

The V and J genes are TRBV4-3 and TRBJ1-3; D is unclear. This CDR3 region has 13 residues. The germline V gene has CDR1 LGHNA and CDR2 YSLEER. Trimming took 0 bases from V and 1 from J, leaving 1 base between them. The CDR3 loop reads CASSQESGNTIYF. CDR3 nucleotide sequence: TGCGCCAGCAGCCAAGAGTCTGGAAACACCATATATTTT.

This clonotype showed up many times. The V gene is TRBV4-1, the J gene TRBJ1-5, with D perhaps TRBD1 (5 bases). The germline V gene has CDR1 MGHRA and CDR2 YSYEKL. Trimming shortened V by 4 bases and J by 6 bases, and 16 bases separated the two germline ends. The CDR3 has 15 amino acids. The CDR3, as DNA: TGCGCCAGCAGCCCCGAGGACACTTTATTTCAGCCCCAGCATTTT. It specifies CASSPEDTLFQPQHF.

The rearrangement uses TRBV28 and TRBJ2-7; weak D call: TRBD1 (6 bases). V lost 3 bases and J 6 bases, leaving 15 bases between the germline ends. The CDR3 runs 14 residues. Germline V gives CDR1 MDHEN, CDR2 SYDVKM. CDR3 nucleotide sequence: TGTGCCAGCAGTTTCGAACAGGGTATCACCGAGCAGTACTTC. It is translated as CASSFEQGITEQYF.